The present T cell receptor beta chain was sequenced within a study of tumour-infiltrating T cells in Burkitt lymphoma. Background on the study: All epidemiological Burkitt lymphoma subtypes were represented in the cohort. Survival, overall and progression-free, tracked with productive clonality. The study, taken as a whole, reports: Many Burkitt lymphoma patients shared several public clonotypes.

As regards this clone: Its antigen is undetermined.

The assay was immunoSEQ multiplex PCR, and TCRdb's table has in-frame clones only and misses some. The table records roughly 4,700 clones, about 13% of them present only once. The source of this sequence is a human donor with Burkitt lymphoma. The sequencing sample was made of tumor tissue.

CDR3 sequence: CASSYFGQGYDQPQHF. The CDR3 DNA follows: TGTGCCAGCAGTTACTTCGGACAGGGGTACGATCAGCCCCAGCATTTT. The rearrangement uses TRBV6-6 and TRBJ1-5, with TRBD1 matching over 9 bases. The CDR3 covers 16 residues. V lost 1 base and J lost 5; bases outside the gene matches: 6. Germline CDR1 and CDR2: MNHNY and SVGAGI (reference sequence).